This T cell receptor beta chain was captured in a study of blood T cell repertoires in COVID-19. Study-wide context: Both acute and convalescent COVID-19 samples were obtained from the United States, Italy and Spain. T cells, B-cell-depleted T cells, or PBMCs supplied cDNA or gDNA.

Profiling relied on immunoSEQ multiplex PCR, and the TCRdb table lists in-frame clones only, not all of them. Here the sample spans about 120,000 clones, over 75% being singletons. The CDR3 has 14 amino acids. Germline V gene sequence: CDR1 SGHTA, CDR2 FQGNSA. Trimming at V came to 2 bases and at J to 7 bases, leaving 8 bases not matched to a gene. This sequence joins TRBV7-2 and TRBJ2-7, with 7 bases that match TRBD1. The sequence was collected from a human donor with active COVID-19. The donor label of this sample is uncertain. Sequenced material: peripheral blood. CDR3 bases: TGTGCCAGCAGCTTACTACAGGGGTTGGGGGAGCAGTACTTC. This encodes CASSLLQGLGEQYF.